This T cell receptor (beta chain) stems from a study of blood T cells in healthy people across ages. Next came a second PCR, run for about 6 to 11 cycles, which used a sample-barcoded 5' primer along with a J-beta primer mix. Paired-end reads containing CDR3 totaled no fewer than 2.5 million for each sample. TCRdb itself ran the 5' RACE reads through MiXCR, one entry per CDR3 protein. The repertoire has about 680,000 distinct CDR3 sequences, around 48% of them found once; the top ten carry approximately 32%. General observations from the study: Among long-lived donors, naive CD4+ cells were more numerous and diversity higher than in aged donors.

In regard to this clonotype: What it binds is not known.

Germline V gives CDR1 SEHNR, CDR2 FQNEAQ (reference sequence). V lost 5 bases and J 2 bases, leaving 11 bases between the germline ends. There are 14 residues in the CDR3. Sequencing was done on a sample of blood. This TCR came from a woman aged 55-69 years in good health. This chain uses TRBV7-9 with TRBJ2-3; D possibly corresponds to TRBD2 (6 bases). CDR3 bases: TGTGCCAGCAGCCCTGGGGGGTCCACAGATACGCAGTATTTT. This encodes CASSPGGSTDTQYF.